Sequencing of this TCR beta chain was carried out in a study of blood T cell repertoires in COVID-19. Study details: Some COVID-19 samples were acute and others convalescent; all came from the United States, Italy and Spain. PBMCs, B-cell-depleted T cells, or T cells were the source of the cDNA or gDNA that made up the material.

As processed by the authors: Reference gene primers were amplified, and this amplification served to estimate nucleated cell counts. The data were produced by immunoSEQ multiplex PCR, yet TCRdb's version contains in-frame clones alone and is incomplete. For V, J and clone size, that table is used; D and trimming come from the DNA. This table has approximately 140,000 clones, more than 60% appearing once. Germline V gives CDR1 MNHEY, CDR2 SMNVEV (reference sequence). The CDR3 has 13 residues. With 7 bases removed from V and 0 bases from J, the gap between germline ends came to 9 bases. This sequence joins TRBV27 and TRBJ1-2; D uncertain. Material for sequencing was peripheral blood. This clonotype was sampled from a man aged 45 to 65 with acute or convalescent COVID-19. The CDR3 is CASKRAANYGYTF. DNA for the CDR3: TGTGCCAGCAAGAGGGCTGCTAACTATGGCTACACCTTC.